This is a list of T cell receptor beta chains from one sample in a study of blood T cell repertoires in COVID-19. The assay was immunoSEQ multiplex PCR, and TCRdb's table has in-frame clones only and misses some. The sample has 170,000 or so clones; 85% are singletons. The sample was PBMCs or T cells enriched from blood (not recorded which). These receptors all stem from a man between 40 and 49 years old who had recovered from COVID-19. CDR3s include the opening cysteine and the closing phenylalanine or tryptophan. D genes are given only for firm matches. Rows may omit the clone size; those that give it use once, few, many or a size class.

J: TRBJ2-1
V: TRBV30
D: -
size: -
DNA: TGTGCCTGGAGTGTACCTCCGGGACTGACGTACAATGAGCAGTTCTTC
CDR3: CAWSVPPGLTYNEQFF

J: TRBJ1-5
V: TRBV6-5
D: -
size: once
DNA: TGTGCCAGCAGTTACTCGAGAGGCAGCAATCAGCCCCAGCATTTT
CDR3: CASSYSRGSNQPQHF

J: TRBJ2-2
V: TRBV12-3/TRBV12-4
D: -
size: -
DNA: TGTGCCAGCAGTTTAGATCTCACCGGGGAGCTGTTTTTT
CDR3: CASSLDLTGELFF

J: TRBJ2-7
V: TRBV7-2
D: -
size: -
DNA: TGTGCCAGCAGCTCGTCCGCCCACGAGGAGCAGTACTTC
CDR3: CASSSSAHEEQYF

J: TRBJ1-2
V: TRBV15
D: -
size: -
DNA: TGTGCCACCAGCACCACCGGGACATTCAACTATGGCTACACCTTC
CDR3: CATSTTGTFNYGYTF

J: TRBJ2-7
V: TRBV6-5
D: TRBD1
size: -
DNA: TGTGCCAGCATCCCACAGGGGGCAAATAACGAGCAGTACTTC
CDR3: CASIPQGANNEQYF

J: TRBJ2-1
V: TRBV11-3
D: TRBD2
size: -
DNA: TGTGCCAGCAGTCGCGTAGCGGGGGGGTACAATGAGCAGTTCTTC
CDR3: CASSRVAGGYNEQFF

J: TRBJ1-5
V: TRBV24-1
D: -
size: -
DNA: TGTGCCACCAGCCTGGGCTGGAATCAGCCCCAGCATTTT
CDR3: CATSLGWNQPQHF

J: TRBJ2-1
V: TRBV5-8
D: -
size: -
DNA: TGTGCCAGCAGCTTTACAGGATACAATGAGCAGTTCTTC
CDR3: CASSFTGYNEQFF

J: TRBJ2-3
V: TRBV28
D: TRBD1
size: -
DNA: TGTGCCAGCAGTTTATCGCAGGGGGCGGGTAATGAGTATTTT
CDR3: CASSLSQGAGNEYF

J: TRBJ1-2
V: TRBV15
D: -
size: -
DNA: TGTGCCACCAGCAGAGATAGGAGCCCCGGGAATGGCTACACCTTC
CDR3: CATSRDRSPGNGYTF

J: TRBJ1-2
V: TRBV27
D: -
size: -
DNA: TGTGCCAGCAGTTTAGGGGGCGCGGATGGCTACACCTTC
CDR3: CASSLGGADGYTF

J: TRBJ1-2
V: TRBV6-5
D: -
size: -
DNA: TGTGCCAGCAGTCCCTGGGAGAGAGGATCCGGCTACACCTTC
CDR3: CASSPWERGSGYTF

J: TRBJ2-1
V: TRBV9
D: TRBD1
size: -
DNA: TGTGCCAGCAGCGTAGGAACAGGGGATTCGGATGAGCAGTTCTTC
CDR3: CASSVGTGDSDEQFF

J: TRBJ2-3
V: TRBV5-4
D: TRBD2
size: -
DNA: TGTGCCAGCAGTCAGGGACTAGCGGAAGGGGATACGCAGTATTTT
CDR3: CASSQGLAEGDTQYF

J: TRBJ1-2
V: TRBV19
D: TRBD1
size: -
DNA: TGTGCCAGTAGTATCGGGACAGGAACTGGCTACACCTTC
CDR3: CASSIGTGTGYTF

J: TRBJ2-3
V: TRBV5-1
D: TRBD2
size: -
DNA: TGCGCCAGCATTGGCGGGGGAAAGACAGATACGCAGTATTTT
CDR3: CASIGGGKTDTQYF

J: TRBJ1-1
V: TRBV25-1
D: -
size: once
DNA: TGTGCCAGCAGTGAATTAAGTCTTCAGGGTGGAACTGAAGCTTTCTTT
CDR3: CASSELSLQGGTEAFF

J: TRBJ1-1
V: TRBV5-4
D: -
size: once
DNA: TGTGCCAGCAGCTTTTTGGGGGGGATCGATTCAGAAGCTTTCTTT
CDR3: CASSFLGGIDSEAFF

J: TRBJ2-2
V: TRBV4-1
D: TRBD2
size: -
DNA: TGCGCATCGGGACTAGCGGGAGGGACCGGGGAGCTGTTTTTT
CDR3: CASGLAGGTGELFF

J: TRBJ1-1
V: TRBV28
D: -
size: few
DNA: TGTGCCAGCAGTTCTAAAGTGGAGACTGAAGCTTTCTTT
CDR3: CASSSKVETEAFF

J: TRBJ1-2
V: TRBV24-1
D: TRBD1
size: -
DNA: TGTGCCACCAGTGATTCTGGCGGACGACAGGGGGTTAATCCTGGCTATGGCTACACCTTC
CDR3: CATSDSGGRQGVNPGYGYTF

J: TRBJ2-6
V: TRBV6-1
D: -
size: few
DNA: TGTGCCAGCAGTGAAGCGCTCGGGGCTGGGGCCAACGTCCTGACTTTC
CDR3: CASSEALGAGANVLTF

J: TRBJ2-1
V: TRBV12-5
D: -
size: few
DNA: TGTGCTAGTGGTTCAAGAATTTTGAGCTACAATGAGCAGTTCTTC
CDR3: CASGSRILSYNEQFF

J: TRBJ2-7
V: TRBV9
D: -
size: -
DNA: TGTGCCAGCAGCGTAGAGGGCCTGGGAGTTGGCGAGCAGTACTTC
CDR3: CASSVEGLGVGEQYF

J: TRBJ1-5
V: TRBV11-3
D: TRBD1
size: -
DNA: TGTGCCAGCAGCTTACAGGGGGAAAGTCAGCCCCAGCATTTT
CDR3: CASSLQGESQPQHF

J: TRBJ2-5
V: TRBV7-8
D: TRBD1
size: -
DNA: TGTGCCAGCAGCTTAGCGGGACAGGGAGAGACCCAGTACTTC
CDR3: CASSLAGQGETQYF

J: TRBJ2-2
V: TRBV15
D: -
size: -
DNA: TGTGCCACCAGCATAAAAGCGGCCGGGGAGCTGTTTTTT
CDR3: CATSIKAAGELFF

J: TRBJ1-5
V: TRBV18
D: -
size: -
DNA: TGTGCCAGCTCACCACAAGAGGGGAGGCAGCCCCAGCATTTT
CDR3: CASSPQEGRQPQHF

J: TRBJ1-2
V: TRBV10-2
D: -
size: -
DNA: TGCGCCAGCCGCGCATCGCGGAATACTAACTATGGCTACACCTTC
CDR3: CASRASRNTNYGYTF

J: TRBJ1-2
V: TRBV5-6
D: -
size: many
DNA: TGTGCCAGCAGCCGTAACAGGGCCAGAGACTATGGCTACACCTTC
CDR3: CASSRNRARDYGYTF

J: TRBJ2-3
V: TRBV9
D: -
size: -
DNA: TGTGCCAGCAGCGTAGATGGGGGGACCACAGATACGCAGTATTTT
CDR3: CASSVDGGTTDTQYF

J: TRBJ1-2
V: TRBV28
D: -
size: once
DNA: TGTGCCAGCAGTACCGGACAGCCCTATGGCTACACCTTC
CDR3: CASSTGQPYGYTF

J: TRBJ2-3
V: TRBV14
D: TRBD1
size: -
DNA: TGTGCCAGCAGCCAAATGGGACAGGGGGGAAGAGAGTTAATTAGAGAAGATACGCAGTATTTT
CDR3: CASSQMGQGGRELIREDTQYF

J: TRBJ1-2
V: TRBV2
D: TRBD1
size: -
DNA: TGTGCCAGCAGGGTTGACAGGGGCACCTATGGCTACACCTTC
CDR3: CASRVDRGTYGYTF

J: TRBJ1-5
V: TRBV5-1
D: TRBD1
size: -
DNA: TGCGCCAGCAGCGCAGGGGGCCTAAATCAGCCCCAGCATTTT
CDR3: CASSAGGLNQPQHF

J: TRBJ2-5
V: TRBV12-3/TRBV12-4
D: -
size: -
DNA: TGTGCCAGCAGCCAATTGGAGACCCAGTACTTC
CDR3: CASSQLETQYF

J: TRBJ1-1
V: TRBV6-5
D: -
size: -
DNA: TGTGCCAGCAGTTACTCGGGTCGGGGGAGAAACACTGAAGCTTTCTTT
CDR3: CASSYSGRGRNTEAFF

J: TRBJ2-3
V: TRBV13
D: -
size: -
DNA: TGTGCCAGCAGCTCTGATGCGGATACGCAGTATTTT
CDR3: CASSSDADTQYF

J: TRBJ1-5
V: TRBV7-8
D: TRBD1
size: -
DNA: TGTGCCAGCAGCTTAGAGGCCAGGGGGAGCAATCAGCCCCAGCATTTT
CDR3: CASSLEARGSNQPQHF

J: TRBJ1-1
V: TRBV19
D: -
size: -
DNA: TGTGCCAGTAGTATAGGAGTTGCTGAAGCTTTCTTT
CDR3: CASSIGVAEAFF

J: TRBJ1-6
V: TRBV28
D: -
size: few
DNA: TGTGCCAGCACCCACCTTGATACGCGTCCTTATAATTCACCCCTCCACTTT
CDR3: CASTHLDTRPYNSPLHF

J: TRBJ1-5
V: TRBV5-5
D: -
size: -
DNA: TGTGCCAGCAGCCCTAATTCCACCCGGCTAGGCAATCAGCCCCAGCATTTT
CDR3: CASSPNSTRLGNQPQHF

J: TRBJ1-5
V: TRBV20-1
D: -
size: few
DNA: TGCAGTGCTAGTCAGGGAGGTAGCAATCAGCCCCAGCATTTT
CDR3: CSASQGGSNQPQHF

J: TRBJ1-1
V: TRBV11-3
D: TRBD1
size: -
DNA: TGTGCCAGCAGCTTCGGACAGGGCACTGAAGCTTTCTTT
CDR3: CASSFGQGTEAFF

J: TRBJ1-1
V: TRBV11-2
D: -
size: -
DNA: TGTGCCAGCAGCCCGAAGCGGCAAGGCACTGAAGCTTTCTTT
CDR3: CASSPKRQGTEAFF

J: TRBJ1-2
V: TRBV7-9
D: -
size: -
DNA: TGTGCCAGCAGCCCCAGCGGACAGCACTATGGCTACACCTTC
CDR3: CASSPSGQHYGYTF

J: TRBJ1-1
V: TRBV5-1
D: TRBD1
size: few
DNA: TGCGCCAGCAGCTTGGGGACAGGGGGTGTTGAAGCTTTCTTT
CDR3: CASSLGTGGVEAFF

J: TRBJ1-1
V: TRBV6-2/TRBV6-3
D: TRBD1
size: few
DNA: TGTGCCAGCAGTTACCGAGACCTTGGACAGGGGGGCCCTGAAGCTTTCTTT
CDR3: CASSYRDLGQGGPEAFF

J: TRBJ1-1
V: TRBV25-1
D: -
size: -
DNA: TGTGCCAGCAGTGAAGAGGGATTGAACACTGAAGCTTTCTTT
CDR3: CASSEEGLNTEAFF

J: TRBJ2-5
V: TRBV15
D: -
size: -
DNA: TGTGCCACCAGCAGAGATCCCGCGCGTGGAGAGACCCAGTACTTC
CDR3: CATSRDPARGETQYF